The rows below give T cell receptor beta chains drawn from one sample of a study of blood T cell repertoires in COVID-19. Some clones are missing from TCRdb's copy, which holds only in-frame ones; the method was immunoSEQ multiplex PCR. This sample has tens of thousands of clones; around 79% occur once, and the top ten carry roughly 36%. The specimen sequenced was peripheral blood. The receptors here all came from a woman aged 70-85 years with acute or convalescent COVID-19. Each CDR3 is given with its conserved first and last residue. Fields, in order: D gene, V gene, J gene, clone size, CDR3 DNA, CDR3 protein. The D gene is left open where the match is weak. A clone size is listed for some rows: how often the clone was seen (once, few, many), or a class if it is expanded.

-	TRBV9	TRBJ2-4	-	TGTGCCAGCAGCGTAGATTCTCGTATGAACATTCAGTACTTC	CASSVDSRMNIQYF
TRBD2	TRBV12-5	TRBJ2-7	few	TGTGCTAGTGGTTTGTCCCGGACTAGGAACGAGCAGTACTTC	CASGLSRTRNEQYF
-	TRBV5-6	TRBJ1-2	few	TGTGCCAGCAGCCTAGGCATACCCGGGAACAACTATGGCTACACCTTC	CASSLGIPGNNYGYTF
TRBD2	TRBV5-1	TRBJ2-3	few	TGCGCCAGCAGCCCTCTAGCGGGAGGGTCAGATACGCAGTATTTT	CASSPLAGGSDTQYF
-	TRBV11-2	TRBJ2-1	once	TGTGCCAGCAGCTATCAGGGCTCCTACAATGAGCAGTTCTTC	CASSYQGSYNEQFF
TRBD1	TRBV19	TRBJ1-1	few	TGTGCCAGTAGTCAAATGGACAGGGCGAACACTGAAGCTTTCTTT	CASSQMDRANTEAFF
-	TRBV7-2	TRBJ2-2	-	TGTGCCAGCGGCCTCGGGGTAGTTAGCGGGGAGCTGTTTTTT	CASGLGVVSGELFF
-	TRBV29-1	TRBJ1-1	-	TGCAGCGTTGACGGGGGGCCGAACACTGAAGCTTTCTTT	CSVDGGPNTEAFF
TRBD2	TRBV10-3	TRBJ2-2	many	TGTGCCATCAGCCCATCCCGGGCCCTGGGACTAGCGGGAACTTCCCCCGGGGAGCTGTTTTTT	CAISPSRALGLAGTSPGELFF
-	TRBV6-5	TRBJ2-1	-	TGTGCCAGCCTCGGTAGCGGAGAGGAGCAGTTCTTC	CASLGSGEEQFF
TRBD1	TRBV28	TRBJ1-2	-	TGTGCCAGCAGTTTAGGGGGAACAGGGGGAATCTATGGCTACACCTTC	CASSLGGTGGIYGYTF
-	TRBV7-2	TRBJ1-3	-	TGTGCCAGCAGCTCGACAGCTGGAAACACCATATATTTT	CASSSTAGNTIYF
TRBD1	TRBV6-5	TRBJ2-3	few	TGTGCCAGCAGTACGGGACAGCACACAGATACGCAGTATTTT	CASSTGQHTDTQYF
-	TRBV14	TRBJ1-6	-	TGTGCCAGCAGCCAAGATATCGGGGGGACACCCCTCCACTTT	CASSQDIGGTPLHF
-	TRBV5-6	TRBJ1-6	-	TGTGCCAGCAGCTTGGTATCCGGGAGGTATAATTCACCCCTCCACTTT	CASSLVSGRYNSPLHF